One sample yielded the 6 T cell receptor beta chains listed below, sequenced in a study of beta chain features in type 1 diabetes. Expressed TCRB transcripts got sequenced, as all isolated RNA was reverse transcribed. Clones were read by immunoSEQ multiplex PCR, and TCRdb kept only the in-frame ones, dropping some. Among about 900,000 clones listed, 15% to 20% were seen once. Input material: naive CD4+ T cells from blood. The receptors stem from a woman aged 18-29 years in good health.

Only a few counts were recorded for this clone. The chain uses TRBV19 and TRBJ1-1, with D hard to call. Germline V CDR1 and CDR2: LNHDA, SQIVND (reference sequence). The V gene lost 1 base and the J gene lost 2 bases, with 14 bases spanning the gap. CDR3 length equals 16 residues. The CDR3 here is CASSIGRAVGNTEAFF. The CDR3 DNA reads TGTGCCAGTAGTATAGGGAGGGCGGTGGGAAACACTGAAGCTTTCTTT.

This clone was recorded only once. This chain joins TRBV19 and TRBJ1-2; no clear D. The CDR3 runs to 12 residues. Germline V CDR1 and CDR2: LNHDA, SQIVND (reference sequence). Trimming took off 3 bases at V and 3 bases at J, with 5 bases between the two ends. The CDR3 region is CASSISHYGYTF. CDR3 nucleotide sequence: TGTGCCAGTAGTATTAGTCACTATGGCTACACCTTC.

J is TRBJ2-5 and V is TRBV7-3, with TRBD1 as a possible D gene (6 bases). The CDR3 length is 15 residues. Trimming took off 2 bases at V and 5 bases at J, with 15 bases between the two ends. Looked up from germline, CDR1 is SGHTA and CDR2 is FQGTGA. The CDR3 nucleotides read TGTGCCAGCAGCTTATCGGCAGGGGTACTCGAGACCCAGTACTTC. It specifies CASSLSAGVLETQYF.

The chain is built from TRBV28 and TRBJ1-4; 8 bases are shared with TRBD1. Unmatched junction bases numbered 5, after V lost 5 bases and J lost 6 bases. Germline lookup yields CDR1 MDHEN and CDR2 SYDVKM. The CDR3 spans 14 residues. The CDR3 loop is CASSDRGWHEKLFF. CDR3 nucleotide sequence: TGTGCCAGCAGTGACAGGGGATGGCATGAAAAACTGTTTTTT.

The sample holds a few counts of this clone. The CDR3 bases are TGTGCCAGCACCCCTTTTGGTGAGCAGTTCTTC. As protein: CASTPFGEQFF. The chain joins TRBV2 to TRBJ2-1; D ambiguous. The CDR3 covers 11 residues. Germline CDR1 SNHLY, CDR2 FYNNEI. V lost 7 bases and J 9 bases, leaving 10 bases between the germline ends.

This clone was detected only a few times. The same CDR3 can be traced to other DNA sequences in this sample. The V gene is TRBV19, the J gene TRBJ2-2; D not certain. The CDR3 is 12 amino acids. The ends were cut back, 3 bases at V and 5 bases at J, with 4 bases in the middle. Germline V gives CDR1 LNHDA, CDR2 SQIVND (reference sequence). The CDR3 region has the DNA TGTGCCAGTAGTATTCTTACCGGGGAGCTGTTTTTT. Protein: CASSILTGELFF.